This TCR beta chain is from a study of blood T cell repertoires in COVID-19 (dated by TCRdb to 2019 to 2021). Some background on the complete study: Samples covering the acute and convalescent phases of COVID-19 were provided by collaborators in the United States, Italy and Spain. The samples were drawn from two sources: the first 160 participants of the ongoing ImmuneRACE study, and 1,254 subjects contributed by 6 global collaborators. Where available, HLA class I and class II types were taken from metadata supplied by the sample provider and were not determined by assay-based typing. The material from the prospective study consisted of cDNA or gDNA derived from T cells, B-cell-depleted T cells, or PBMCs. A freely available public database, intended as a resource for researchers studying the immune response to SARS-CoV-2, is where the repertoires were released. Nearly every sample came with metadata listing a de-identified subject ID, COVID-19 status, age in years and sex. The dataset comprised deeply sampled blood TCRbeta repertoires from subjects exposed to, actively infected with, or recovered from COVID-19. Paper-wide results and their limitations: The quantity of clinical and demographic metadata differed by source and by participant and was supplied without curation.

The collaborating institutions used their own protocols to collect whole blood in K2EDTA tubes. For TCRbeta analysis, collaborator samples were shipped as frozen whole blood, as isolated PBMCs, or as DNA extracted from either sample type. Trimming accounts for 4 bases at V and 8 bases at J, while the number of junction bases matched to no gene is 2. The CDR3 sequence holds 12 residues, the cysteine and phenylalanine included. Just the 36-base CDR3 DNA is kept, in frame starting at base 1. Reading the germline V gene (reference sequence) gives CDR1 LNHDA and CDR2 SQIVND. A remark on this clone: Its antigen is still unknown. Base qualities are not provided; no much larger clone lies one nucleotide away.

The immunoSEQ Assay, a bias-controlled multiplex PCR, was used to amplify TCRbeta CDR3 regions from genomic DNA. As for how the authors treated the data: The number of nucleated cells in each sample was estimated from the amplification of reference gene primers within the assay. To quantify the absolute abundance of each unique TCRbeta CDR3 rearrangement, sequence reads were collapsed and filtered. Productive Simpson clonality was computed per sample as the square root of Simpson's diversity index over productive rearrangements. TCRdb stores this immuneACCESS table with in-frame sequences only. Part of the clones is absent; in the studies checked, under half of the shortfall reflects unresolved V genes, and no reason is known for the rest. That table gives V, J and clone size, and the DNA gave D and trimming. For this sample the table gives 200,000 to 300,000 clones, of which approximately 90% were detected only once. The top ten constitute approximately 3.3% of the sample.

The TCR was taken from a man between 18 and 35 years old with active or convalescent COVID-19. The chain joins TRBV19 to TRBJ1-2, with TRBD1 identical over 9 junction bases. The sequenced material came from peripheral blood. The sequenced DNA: TGTGCCAGTAGTAGGGACAGGGACGGCTACACCTTC. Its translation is CASSRDRDGYTF.